The 31 T cell receptor beta chains below come from one sample, sequenced in a study of blood T cell repertoires in COVID-19. Data came from immunoSEQ multiplex PCR; TCRdb stores just in-frame clones and leaves some out. Of about 220,000 clones listed, 80% to 85% are singletons. The specimen was peripheral blood. Receptors were obtained from a woman aged 55-69 years with acute or convalescent COVID-19.

This clone has only a few counts. The chain is built from TRBV11-2 and TRBJ1-4, with a possible D match to TRBD1 (5 bases). Trimming shortened V by 4 bases and J by 6 bases, and 18 bases separated the two germline ends. The CDR3 has 16 residues. Germline-derived CDR1 and CDR2 are SGHAT and FQNNGV. This CDR3 reads CASSSSAGLVDEKLFF. As DNA, the CDR3 is TGTGCCAGCAGCTCCTCAGCAGGGCTCGTAGATGAAAAACTGTTTTTT.

This clone appeared a few times. The rearrangement links TRBV27 to TRBJ2-1, with a weak D call TRBD2 (5 bases). Trimming removed 10 bases at V and 0 bases at J, with 22 bases between. Germline CDR1 is MNHEY and CDR2 is SMNVEV (reference sequence). The CDR3 has 17 residues. This CDR3 is CAKKGLAGDISYNEQFF. CDR3 coding DNA: TGTGCCAAAAAGGGCCTGGCGGGCGACATCTCCTACAATGAGCAGTTCTTC.

V is TRBV12-5 and J is TRBJ1-4, with a possible D match to TRBD1 (5 bases). Germline CDR1 LGHNT, CDR2 FRNRAP. The CDR3 has 16 amino acids. Between the trimmed V and J ends, which lost 4 bases and 0 bases, there was a span of 12 bases. The CDR3 sequence: CASGSGGSATNEKLFF. In DNA, the CDR3 is TGTGCTAGTGGTTCGGGGGGTTCGGCAACTAATGAAAAACTGTTTTTT.

This clone was detected only once. The rearrangement uses TRBV3-1 (or the pseudogene TRBV3-2) and TRBJ2-1, with 8 positions matching TRBD2. The CDR3 covers 15 residues. Germline V gene data show CDR1 as LGHDT and CDR2 as YNNKEL (reference sequence). After removal of 6 bases from V and 10 bases from J, the junction contained 14 bases not matched to a gene. CDR3 DNA sequence: TGTGCCAGCAGTCCCCTCGGCGGGGGGAATGCAGAGCAGTTCTTC. Translation gives CASSPLGGGNAEQFF.

The genes are TRBV5-4 and TRBJ2-1; the D gene is possibly TRBD1 (7 bases). Per the germline V gene, CDR1 is SGHNT and CDR2 is YYREEE (reference sequence). The V end was cut by 4 bases, the J end by 6 bases, with 20 bases between. The CDR3 runs to 16 residues. In DNA form, the CDR3 reads TGTGCCAGCAGCCTCACGGGGCGGGGACAGTTCAATGAGCAGTTCTTC. The encoded protein is CASSLTGRGQFNEQFF.

The chain is built from TRBV5-1 and TRBJ2-7; tentative D call: TRBD2 (6 bases). The CDR3 has 14 amino acids. The V end lost 4 bases, the J end lost 3 bases, and 14 bases lay between the germline ends. Germline V gene data show CDR1 as SGHRS and CDR2 as YFSETQ. The CDR3 DNA is TGCGCCAGCAGCCTAGGGGACTGGTACTACGAGCAGTACTTC. It yields the protein CASSLGDWYYEQYF.

The chain links TRBV29-1 to TRBJ2-7; the match to TRBD1 covers 10 bases. Germline V CDR1 and CDR2: SQVTM, ANQGSEA. The CDR3 is 12 residues long. The V segment lost 6 bases and the J segment 5 bases; nucleotides outside the gene matches: 4. The chain's CDR3 is CSVATGGHEQYF. The CDR3 DNA reads TGCAGCGTGGCGACAGGGGGCCACGAGCAGTACTTC.

The V call is TRBV18, the J call TRBJ1-2; D is unclear. The CDR3 is 13 residues long. CDR1 KGHSH and CDR2 LQKENI come from the germline V gene. V was trimmed by 3 bases and J by 1 base, leaving 6 bases between them. The CDR3 region has the DNA TGTGCCAGCTCACCTGAGAGTAACTATGGCTACACCTTC. It codes for CASSPESNYGYTF.

The chain carries TRBV6-5 and TRBJ2-1, with a possible D match to TRBD2 (6 bases). The germline V gene encodes CDR1 MNHEY and CDR2 SVGAGI. This CDR3 is 11 amino acids long. V was shortened by 4 bases and J by 9 bases, with 7 bases between the two germline ends. CDR3 amino acids: CASSSGLEQFF. In nucleotides, the CDR3 is TGTGCCAGCAGTTCGGGACTTGAGCAGTTCTTC.

This chain connects TRBV3-1 (or the pseudogene TRBV3-2) to TRBJ2-1; 9 bases match TRBD2. The junction had 7 bases not matched to a gene; V was cut back by 3 bases and J by 4 bases. The CDR3 loop spans 16 amino acids. CDR1 LGHDT and CDR2 YNNKEL come from the germline V gene (reference sequence). CDR3 bases: TGTGCCAGCAGCCACCTTCTTAGCGGGGGATACAATGAGCAGTTCTTC. It codes for CASSHLLSGGYNEQFF.

The chain has TRBV9 and TRBJ2-3, with 7 bases identical to TRBD2. CDR1 and CDR2 from the germline V gene are SGDLS and YYNGEE. The J segment lost 3 bases and the V segment lost 3 bases, leaving 4 bases of the junction unmatched. The CDR3 spans 14 residues. The CDR3 protein is CASSAHGGTDTQYF. DNA of the CDR3: TGTGCCAGCAGCGCTCACGGGGGGACAGATACGCAGTATTTT. The whole variable domain, filled in from reference TRBV9 and TRBJ2-3, reads DSGVTQTPKHLITATGQRVTLRCSPRSGDLSVYWYQQSLDQGLQFLIQYYNGEERAKGNILERFSAQQFPDLHSELNLSSLELGDSALYFCASSAHGGTDTQYFGPGTRLTVL.

CDR3 DNA sequence: TGCGCCAGCAGGGAGGCCAGTGGGCGTGGGGTTTTCTTT. It specifies CASREASGRGVFF. The gene calls are TRBV5-1 and TRBJ1-1; D is uncertain. Germline V gene lookup returns CDR1 SGHRS and CDR2 YFSETQ. V was shortened by 5 bases and J by 13 bases, with 21 bases between the two germline ends. The CDR3 is 13 amino acids.

The rearrangement uses TRBV2 and TRBJ2-5; 7 nucleotides line up with TRBD2. Trimming cost V 7 bases and J 3 bases; bases outside gene matches: 8. Germline V gives CDR1 SNHLY, CDR2 FYNNEI. The CDR3 loop spans 14 amino acids. This CDR3 reads CASKVQRGKETQYF. CDR3 nucleotides: TGTGCCAGCAAAGTCCAGCGGGGCAAAGAGACCCAGTACTTC.

The chain joins TRBV5-1 to TRBJ1-1; 7 positions match TRBD1. V was pared by 4 bases and J by 1 base, with 10 bases of the junction left unmatched. Germline V lookup: CDR1 SGHRS, CDR2 YFSETQ. The CDR3 totals 16 residues. CDR3 region: CASSPAGTAQNTEAFF. CDR3 coding DNA: TGCGCCAGCAGCCCGGCCGGGACAGCACAGAACACTGAAGCTTTCTTT.

For the CDR3, the DNA is TGTGCCAGCAGTCGACTGGAAACAGATACGCAGTATTTT. Protein sequence: CASSRLETDTQYF. This sequence joins TRBV11-1 and TRBJ2-3; no definite D call. V was trimmed by 6 bases and J by 3 bases, leaving 10 bases between them. CDR1 is SGHAT and CDR2 is FQDESV in the germline V gene (reference sequence). This CDR3 region has 13 residues.

This clone came up once. V is TRBV27 and J is TRBJ2-1; D is possibly TRBD1 (6 bases). The CDR3 runs to 15 residues. Germline V CDR1 and CDR2: MNHEY, SMNVEV (reference sequence). V dropped 4 bases and J dropped 7 bases, with 17 bases sitting between them. The CDR3 DNA is TGTGCCAGCAGTTCGACAGGTTCCTCGGGAAATGAGCAGTTCTTC. Encoded protein: CASSSTGSSGNEQFF.

The V call is TRBV7-3, the J call TRBJ1-4, with TRBD1 matching 7 bases. The CDR3 spans 24 residues. V was clipped by 1 base and J by 3 bases; unmatched bases: 29. Germline V gene sequence: CDR1 SGHTA, CDR2 FQGTGA. The CDR3 protein is CASSLSRTGLMAKVVGQANEKLFF. As DNA, the CDR3 is TGTGCCAGCAGCTTAAGCCGGACAGGACTAATGGCGAAGGTCGTAGGGCAAGCTAATGAAAAACTGTTTTTT.

This chain connects TRBV11-1 to TRBJ2-5; 11 nucleotides match TRBD2. This CDR3 is built from 16 residues. CDR1 is SGHAT, CDR2 FQDESV, per germline (reference sequence). V was pared by 1 base and J by 5 bases, with 6 bases of the junction left unmatched. The CDR3, as DNA: TGTGCCAGCAGCTTAGTAGCGGGGGGGCGAGGGGAGACCCAGTACTTC. Its translation: CASSLVAGGRGETQYF. Using reference TRBV11-1 and TRBJ2-5 for the parts outside the CDR3, the full variable domain is EAEVAQSPRYKITEKSQAVAFWCDPISGHATLYWYRQILGQGPELLVQFQDESVVDDSQLPKDRFSAERLKGVDSTLKIQPAELGDSAMYLCASSLVAGGRGETQYFGPGTRLLVL.

V gene TRBV18 combines with J gene TRBJ1-1; D remains ambiguous. Trimming took off 3 bases at V and 1 base at J, with 15 bases between the two ends. This CDR3 contains 16 residues. The germline V gene has CDR1 KGHSH and CDR2 LQKENI. CDR3 sequence reads: CASSPRAAPSNTEAFF. In DNA, the CDR3 is TGTGCCAGCTCACCGCGGGCAGCCCCCTCGAACACTGAAGCTTTCTTT.

The chain recombines TRBV2 with TRBJ1-2; D unclear. This CDR3 spans 13 amino acids. Trimming removed 6 bases from V and 7 bases from J, with 15 bases in between. Germline values: CDR1 SNHLY, CDR2 FYNNEI. CDR3 sequence: CASRGGVGSGYTF. CDR3 nucleotides: TGTGCCAGCAGAGGAGGTGTGGGTTCTGGCTACACCTTC.

This chain connects TRBV12-3 or TRBV12-4 to TRBJ1-5; no clear D gene. This CDR3 has 12 residues. V was cut by 6 bases and J by 9 bases, with 12 bases left in between. CDR3 amino acids: CASSLPSSPQHF. The CDR3 region has the DNA TGTGCCAGCAGCTTACCGAGCTCGCCCCAGCATTTT.

The V and J genes are TRBV4-1 and TRBJ2-5; 7 bases match TRBD2. The germline gives CDR1 MGHRA, CDR2 YSYEKL. The CDR3 covers 15 residues. The V gene end was trimmed by 4 bases and the J gene end by 5 bases; junction bases not matched to a gene: 10. The CDR3, as DNA: TGCGCCAGCAGCCGTATGGGTTGGGGAGGGGAGACCCAGTACTTC. It is translated as CASSRMGWGGETQYF.

The chain has TRBV19 and TRBJ2-7, with TRBD2 as a possible D gene (5 bases). Trimming removed 6 bases at V and 3 bases at J, with 15 bases between. CDR1 and CDR2 (germline): LNHDA, SQIVND (reference sequence). The CDR3 runs to 14 residues. The CDR3 spells CASSLTPGNYEQYF. CDR3 nucleotide sequence: TGTGCCAGTAGCCTAACCCCGGGAAACTACGAGCAGTACTTC.

The rearrangement uses TRBV4-3 and TRBJ2-2, with D maybe TRBD1 (6 bases). Per the germline V gene, CDR1 is LGHNA and CDR2 is YSLEER. The V gene lost 4 bases and the J gene lost 2 bases, with 14 bases spanning the gap. The CDR3 spans 16 residues. The CDR3 loop reads CASSLGGTPNTGELFF. Here the CDR3 DNA reads TGCGCCAGCAGCCTAGGTGGGACACCCAACACCGGGGAGCTGTTTTTT.

The chain has TRBV12-3 or TRBV12-4 and TRBJ1-5; D is possibly TRBD1 (5 bases). The CDR3 length is 11 residues. Trimming shortened V by 5 bases and J by 9 bases, and 8 bases separated the two germline ends. CDR3 protein: CASSTQGPQHF. CDR3 coding DNA: TGTGCCAGCAGTACGCAGGGGCCCCAGCATTTT.

The V and J genes are TRBV4-3 and TRBJ1-4; weak D call: TRBD1 (6 bases). V lost 4 bases and J lost 7, with 16 bases in between. The length of the CDR3 is 15 residues. Germline V gene sequence: CDR1 LGHNA, CDR2 YSLEER. The CDR3 region is CASSRQSGGGEKLFF. The DNA for the CDR3 is TGCGCCAGCAGCCGCCAGAGTGGGGGCGGTGAAAAACTGTTTTTT.

The rearrangement links TRBV7-9 to TRBJ2-2; no clear D gene. The length of the CDR3 is 15 residues. The V end lost 4 bases, the J end lost 6 bases, and 15 bases lay between the germline ends. Germline V gene sequence: CDR1 SEHNR, CDR2 FQNEAQ (reference sequence). CDR3 amino acids: CASSWYRFTSGELFF. The CDR3 nucleotides are TGTGCCAGCAGCTGGTACCGATTTACATCCGGGGAGCTGTTTTTT.

J is TRBJ1-2 and V is TRBV2; 9 positions agree with TRBD1. Trimming removed 11 bases from V and 5 bases from J; junction bases left unmatched: 9. Germline CDR1 reads SNHLY; CDR2 reads FYNNEI. The CDR3 sequence is 13 residues long. The CDR3 reads CAFNRDRDYGYTF. The CDR3 DNA reads as TGTGCCTTTAACCGGGACAGGGATTATGGCTACACCTTC.

V usage is TRBV27 and J usage is TRBJ1-5; 8 bases align to TRBD1. Trimming at V came to 6 bases and at J to 4 bases, leaving 5 bases not matched to a gene. The CDR3 is 14 amino acids. Germline V gene data show CDR1 as MNHEY and CDR2 as SMNVEV (reference sequence). The chain's CDR3 is CASRKTGDNQPQHF. DNA of the CDR3: TGTGCCAGCAGAAAGACAGGGGATAATCAGCCCCAGCATTTT.

This chain uses TRBV21-1 with TRBJ1-4. TRBV21-1 is described as a pseudogene. This CDR3 is built from 16 residues. CDR3 DNA sequence: TGTGCCAGCAGCAAATGGAGCGGGACATTTAATGAAAAACTGTTTTTT. This encodes CASSKWSGTFNEKLFF.

There are many counts of this clone. The chain employs TRBV7-8 and TRBJ1-3, with 9 bases that match TRBD1. Germline loops: CDR1 SGHVS, CDR2 FQNEAQ. Unmatched junction bases numbered 7, after V lost 3 bases and J lost 4 bases. CDR3 length equals 16 residues. The CDR3 DNA is TGTGCCAGCAGCTTCTCGGACAGGGGAGTGGGAAACACCATATATTTT. Translated: CASSFSDRGVGNTIYF.